This TCR beta chain emerged from a study of blood T cell repertoires in COVID-19. About the research overall: Material from acute and convalescent COVID-19 was sourced from the United States, Italy and Spain. Sample material is recorded as cDNA or gDNA derived from T cells, B-cell-depleted T cells, or PBMCs.

Using immunoSEQ multiplex PCR, the repertoire was profiled, and TCRdb retains in-frame clones only, with some absent. The repertoire has some 290,000 clones, around four fifths of them found once; the top ten carry about 4.5%. About this clone: In the same sample, other DNA sequences code for this CDR3.

Germline CDR1 is MNHEY and CDR2 is SVGAGI. J gave up 1 base and V 5 bases, and 2 bases lay outside the gene matches. This CDR3 contains 13 residues. The V gene is TRBV6-5, the J gene TRBJ2-7, with 7 bases fitting TRBD1. The origin of this receptor is a man in his sixties who had recovered from COVID-19. The source material was peripheral blood. For the CDR3, the DNA is TGTGCCAGCAGTCGACAGGGTTCCTACGAGCAGTACTTC. Protein sequence: CASSRQGSYEQYF.